The following is a T cell receptor beta chain sequence with its context. V was clipped by 6 bases and J by 5 bases, with 16 bases between them. The germline gives CDR1 SQVTM, CDR2 ANQGSEA. The CDR3 has 13 amino acids. This entry is derived from a study of blood T cell repertoires in COVID-19. Across the whole study: The analysed material was cDNA or gDNA that came from T cells, B-cell-depleted T cells, or PBMCs.

The data were produced by immunoSEQ multiplex PCR, yet TCRdb's version contains in-frame clones alone and is incomplete. The sample lists hundreds of thousands of clones; approximately 87% were seen once. This TCR derives from a woman aged 50 to 65 who had recovered from COVID-19. Specimen: PBMCs or T cells enriched from blood (not recorded which). This chain links TRBV29-1 with TRBJ1-1; D remains ambiguous. The DNA for the CDR3 is TGCAGCGTGTCCGGGAGAGCCGGGACTGAAGCTTTCTTT. Translated: CSVSGRAGTEAFF.